Listed here are 2 T cell receptor beta chains from one sample, sequenced in a study of beta chain features in type 1 diabetes. Study observations and caveats: In all four CD4+ subsets, TCRB CDR3 length was significantly, moderately reduced in type 1 diabetes.

Every isolated RNA sample was fully reverse transcribed, so sequencing captured expressed TCRB transcripts. Produced via immunoSEQ multiplex PCR; TCRdb's table is partial and in-frame only. Of about 270,000 clones listed, approximately 14% were seen once; the top ten hold about 0.015%. Antigens of these TCRs are unknown. What was sequenced was naive CD4+ T cells from blood. These receptors were obtained from a man aged 30-40 years with type 1 diabetes.

The gene calls are TRBV9 and TRBJ1-1; possible D gene TRBD1, 6 bases. The V end was cut by 3 bases, the J end by 7 bases, with 10 bases between. The CDR3 has 12 amino acids. CDR1 and CDR2 from the germline V gene are SGDLS and YYNGEE. Here the CDR3 reads CASSATGSEAFF. DNA for the CDR3: TGTGCCAGCAGCGCGACAGGTAGTGAAGCTTTCTTT.

The J gene is TRBJ1-2, the V gene TRBV29-1, with a tentative D call TRBD1 (6 bases). V lost 1 base to trimming and J lost 3 bases, with 6 bases between them. CDR3 length: 12 amino acids. In germline, CDR1 is SQVTM, CDR2 ANQGSEA. The CDR3 reads CSVEGGHYGYTF. The CDR3 region has the DNA TGCAGCGTTGAAGGGGGGCACTATGGCTACACCTTC. The variable domain in full, completed from reference TRBV29-1 and TRBJ1-2, reads SAVISQKPSRDICQRGTSLTIQCQVDSQVTMMFWYRQQPGQSLTLIATANQGSEATYESGFVIDKFPISRPNLTFSTLTVSNMSPEDSSIYLCSVEGGHYGYTFGSGTRLTVV.